This TCR beta chain appears in the sequencing data of a study of T cells in localized non-small cell lung cancer. General study findings and limits: Sequencing involved a lone tumor region, leaving heterogeneity possible.

The germline V gene has CDR1 SGHTA and CDR2 FQGNSA. This CDR3 has 13 amino acids. The V gene lost 4 bases and the J gene lost 2 bases, with 6 bases spanning the gap. This clone was seen only once. What it recognizes is unknown. Assay: immunoSEQ multiplex PCR; the TCRdb copy retains only in-frame clones and omits some. The sample lists about 33,000 clones, about nine tenths seen once, with roughly 4.2% in the top ten. The sequence came from a male donor older than 55 with stage III lung adenocarcinoma. V gene TRBV7-2 combines with J gene TRBJ1-3; D not resolved. This sample comprised peripheral blood, obtained before any cancer treatment. For the CDR3, the DNA is TGTGCCAGCAGCTCGCGTGCTGGAAACACCATATATTTT. This codes for CASSSRAGNTIYF.